The clone carrying this TCR beta chain was counted a few times. Its specificity is unknown. The sample is drawn from a study of graft-versus-host responses after intestinal transplantation. Study-wide background: Those transplanted obtained multivisceral, liver-intestinal, or isolated intestinal grafts. General observations from the study: An association linked early post-transplant HvG declines with peak circulating GvH clone levels.

Germline V gene data show CDR1 as SEHNR and CDR2 as FQNEAQ (reference sequence). V was trimmed by 5 bases and J by 8 bases, leaving 10 bases between them. The CDR3 extends over 12 amino acids. The assay was immunoSEQ multiplex PCR, and TCRdb's table has in-frame clones only and misses some. The sample includes under 150,000 clones, around nine tenths of them seen just once. The chain combines TRBV7-9 with TRBJ1-3; D uncertain. The TCR comes from a human donor who received an intestinal transplant. This material consisted of unstimulated CD4+ T cells sorted from spleen or lymph node cells, taken before intestinal transplant. The CDR3 sequence is CASSPAGDTIYF. In nucleotides, the CDR3 is TGTGCCAGCAGCCCGGCGGGAGACACCATATATTTT.